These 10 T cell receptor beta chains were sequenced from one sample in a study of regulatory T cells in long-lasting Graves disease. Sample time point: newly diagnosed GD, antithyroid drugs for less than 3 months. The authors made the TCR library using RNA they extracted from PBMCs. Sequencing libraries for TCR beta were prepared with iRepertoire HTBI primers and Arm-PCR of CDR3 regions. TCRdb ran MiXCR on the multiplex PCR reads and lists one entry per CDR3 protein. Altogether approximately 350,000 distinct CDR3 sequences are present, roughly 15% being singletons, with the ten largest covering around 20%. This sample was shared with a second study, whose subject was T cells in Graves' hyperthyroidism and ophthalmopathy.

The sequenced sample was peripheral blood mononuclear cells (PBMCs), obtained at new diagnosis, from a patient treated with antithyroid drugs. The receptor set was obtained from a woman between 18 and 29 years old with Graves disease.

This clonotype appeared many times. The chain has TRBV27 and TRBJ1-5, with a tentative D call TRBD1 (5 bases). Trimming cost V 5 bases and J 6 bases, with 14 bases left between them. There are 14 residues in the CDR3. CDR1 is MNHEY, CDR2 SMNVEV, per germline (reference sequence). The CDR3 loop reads CASSPSRGTQPQHF. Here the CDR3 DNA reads TGTGCCAGCAGTCCCTCGAGGGGCACTCAGCCCCAGCATTTT.

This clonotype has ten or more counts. The CDR3 sequence is CASSGFSGFSGYTF. The CDR3, as DNA: TGTGCCAGCAGTGGATTCTCAGGGTTTTCTGGCTACACCTTC. V is TRBV2 and J is TRBJ1-2; TRBD1 is a possible D gene (5 bases). CDR3 length: 14 residues. Germline CDR1 and CDR2: SNHLY and FYNNEI. V dropped 4 bases and J dropped 7 bases, with 16 bases sitting between them.

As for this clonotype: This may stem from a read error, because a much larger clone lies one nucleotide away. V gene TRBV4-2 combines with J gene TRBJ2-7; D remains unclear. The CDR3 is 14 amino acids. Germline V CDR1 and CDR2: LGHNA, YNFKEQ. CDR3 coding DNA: TGTGCCAGCGGCCAAGATGACGCCTCCTACGAGCAGTACTTC. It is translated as CASGQDDASYEQYF.

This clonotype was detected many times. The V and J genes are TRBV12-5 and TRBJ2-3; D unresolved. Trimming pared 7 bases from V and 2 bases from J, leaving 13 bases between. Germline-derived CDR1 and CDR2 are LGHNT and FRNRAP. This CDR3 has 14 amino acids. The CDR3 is CASAPYGYTDTQYF. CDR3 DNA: TGTGCTAGTGCGCCGTACGGCTACACAGATACGCAGTATTTT.

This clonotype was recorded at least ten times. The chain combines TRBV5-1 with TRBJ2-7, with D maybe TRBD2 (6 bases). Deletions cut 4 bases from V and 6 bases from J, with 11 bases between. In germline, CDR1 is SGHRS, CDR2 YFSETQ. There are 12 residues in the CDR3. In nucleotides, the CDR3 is TGCGCCAGCAGCCAGGGAGGTTTCGAGCAGTACTTC. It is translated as CASSQGGFEQYF.

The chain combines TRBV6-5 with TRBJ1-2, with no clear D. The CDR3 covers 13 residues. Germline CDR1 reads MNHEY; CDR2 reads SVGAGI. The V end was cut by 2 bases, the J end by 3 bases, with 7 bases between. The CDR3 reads CASSYGVYYGYTF. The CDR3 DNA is TGTGCCAGCAGTTACGGTGTCTACTATGGCTACACCTTC.

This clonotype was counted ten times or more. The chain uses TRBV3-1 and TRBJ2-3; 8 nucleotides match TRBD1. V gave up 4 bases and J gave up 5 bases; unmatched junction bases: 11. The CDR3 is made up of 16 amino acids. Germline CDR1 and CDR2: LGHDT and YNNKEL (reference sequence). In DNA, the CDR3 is TGTGCCAGCAGCCTGCAAGGACAGGGTCAGAAAGATACGCAGTATTTT. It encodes CASSLQGQGQKDTQYF.

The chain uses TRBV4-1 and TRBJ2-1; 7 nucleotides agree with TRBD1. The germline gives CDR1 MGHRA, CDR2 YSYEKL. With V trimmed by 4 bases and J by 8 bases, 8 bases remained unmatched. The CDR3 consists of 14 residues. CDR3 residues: CASSPIDRDHEQFF. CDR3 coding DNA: TGCGCCAGCAGCCCCATAGACAGGGACCATGAGCAGTTCTTC.

CDR3: CASSPRTSGITYNEQFF. DNA for the CDR3: TGTGCCAGCAGTCCCCGGACTAGCGGGATTACCTACAATGAGCAGTTCTTC. This chain connects TRBV2 to TRBJ2-1, with 12 nucleotides matching TRBD2. V shed 5 bases, J shed 2 bases, and the junction held 7 bases outside the gene matches. Per the germline V gene, CDR1 is SNHLY and CDR2 is FYNNEI. The CDR3 has 17 residues.

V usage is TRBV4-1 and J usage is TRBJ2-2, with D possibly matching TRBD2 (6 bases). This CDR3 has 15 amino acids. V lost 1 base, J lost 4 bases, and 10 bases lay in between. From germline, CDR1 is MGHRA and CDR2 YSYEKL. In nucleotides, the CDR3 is TGCGCCAGCAGCCAAGTACTAGCTGGCACCGGGGAGCTGTTTTTT. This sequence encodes CASSQVLAGTGELFF.